What follows are 23 T cell receptor delta chains derived from one specimen sequenced in a study of gamma-delta chains in newborns, infants, children. TCRdb called clones anew from the reads with CATT. The table shows roughly 6,500 delta-chain clones, with approximately 1.9% occurring only once. Sequenced sample: blood. These receptors came from a child who was a newborn, infant or young child, either healthy, febrile or measles-vaccinated (not recorded which).

This clone came up a few times. This clone may be a read error of a much larger clone one base away. Other DNA variants within this sample encode the same CDR3. Here the CDR3 reads CACDTGGYLTAQLFF. DNA of the CDR3: TGTGCTTGTGACACTGGGGGATACTTGACAGCACAACTCTTCTTT. The V call is TRDV2, the J call TRDJ2, with 12 bases matching TRDD3. The CDR3 runs 15 residues. CDR1 is GEAIGNYY, CDR2 EKD, per germline.

This clone has only a few counts. It is likely a read error: a sequence one base away is far more abundant. V usage is TRDV2 and J usage is TRDJ2, with 11 bases aligning to TRDD3. The CDR3 sequence is 16 residues long. Germline loops: CDR1 GEAIGNYY, CDR2 EKD. The CDR3 region is CARDVLGDTLTAQLFF. The CDR3 DNA reads TGTGCCCGTGACGTACTGGGGGATACTTTGACAGCACAACTCTTCTTT.

Judged by abundance, this clone is large. Other DNA sequences in this sample translate to the same CDR3. V gene TRDV2 combines with J gene TRDJ1; 8 positions match TRDD3. V shed 3 bases, J shed 0 bases, and the junction held 2 bases outside the gene matches. The CDR3 is 14 residues long. The germline gives CDR1 GEAIGNYY, CDR2 EKD. CDR3 sequence (DNA): TGTGCCTGTGACCCACTGGGGGACACCGATAAACTCATCTTT. Residues: CACDPLGDTDKLIF.

Remarks on this clone: Relative to the germline gene, one junction end is altered; a read error may explain this. V is TRDV2 and J is TRDJ2; D is perhaps TRDD3 (5 bases). In germline, CDR1 is GEAIGNYY, CDR2 EKD. The CDR3 contains 16 residues. The CDR3 loop reads CACDSVGAGLTAQLFF. The CDR3 coding sequence is TGTGCCTGTGACTCCGTTGGGGCAGGCTTGACAGCCCAACTCTTCTTT.

This clone was counted only a few times. The TCRdb record carries a much larger clone's protein, which differs from this DNA's translation at residue 12; a read error is the likely cause, and the protein listed here is the DNA translation. The J gene is TRDJ2, the V gene TRDV2; D is perhaps TRDD3 (6 bases). This CDR3 spans 14 amino acids. The germline V gene has CDR1 GEAIGNYY and CDR2 EKD. The CDR3 region has the DNA TGTGCCTGTGACACCGGGGATTTGACAGCACAACCCTTCTTT. Protein product: CACDTGDLTAQPFF.

By sample share, this clone is medium-sized. This chain connects TRDV2 to TRDJ3; D is uncertain. The germline V and J ends were trimmed by 0 bases and 4 bases, with 12 bases remaining between them. CDR1 and CDR2 (germline): GEAIGNYY, EKD. The CDR3 length is 17 residues. The CDR3 spells CACDTVDASWDTRQMFF. The CDR3, as DNA: TGTGCCTGTGACACCGTGGATGCATCATGGGACACCCGACAGATGTTTTTC.

About this clone: TCRdb has a much larger clone's protein, which differs at residue 17 from the translation of this DNA, likely because of a read error; what is shown is the protein translated from the DNA. The chain employs TRDV2 and TRDJ3; 7 nucleotides line up with TRDD3. Per the germline V gene, CDR1 is GEAIGNYY and CDR2 is EKD. The CDR3 sequence is 19 residues long. The CDR3 nucleotides read TGTGCCTGTGACACTTTTGGGGGACCAAGCTCCTGGGACACCCGACAGACGTTTTTC. It codes for CACDTFGGPSSWDTRQTFF.

Note on this clone: This may come from a read error, since a much larger clone is one base off. At the DNA level, this CDR3 is encoded by other sequences in the same sample as well. The chain employs TRDV2 and TRDJ3; 9 bases are a match to TRDD3. The CDR3 sequence is 17 residues long. The V gene's germline CDR1 is GEAIGNYY and CDR2 EKD. After removal of 3 bases from V and 5 bases from J, the junction contained 7 bases not matched to a gene. CDR3 sequence: CACDRLGDRRDTRQMFF. The CDR3 DNA reads TGTGCCTGTGACCGGCTGGGGGATCGACGGGACACCCGACAGATGTTTTTC.

Remarks on this clone: For this DNA, TCRdb reports the protein of a much larger clone, which diverges at residue 16, most likely from a read error; the protein presented here is translated directly from the DNA. The rearrangement links TRDV2 to TRDJ3; TRDD3 agrees at 10 bases. CDR1 is GEAIGNYY and CDR2 is EKD in the germline V gene. CDR3 length equals 19 residues. The CDR3 sequence: CACDTVRGIRAWDTRRMFF. In DNA form, the CDR3 reads TGTGCCTGTGACACCGTCCGGGGGATACGGGCCTGGGACACCCGACGGATGTTTTTC.

Concerning this clone itself: TCRdb's listed protein matches a much larger clone and diverges from this DNA's translation at residue 4, likely through a read error; the protein shown comes from the DNA. The chain employs TRDV2 and TRDJ3; 9 bases are a match to TRDD3. CDR1 GEAIGNYY and CDR2 EKD come from the germline V gene. CDR3 length equals 18 residues. CDR3 sequence: CACYTGDTRSWDTRQMFF. In nucleotides, the CDR3 is TGTGCCTGTTACACTGGGGATACGCGCTCCTGGGACACCCGACAGATGTTTTTC.

Details on this clone: The TCRdb protein, from a much larger clone, departs from this DNA's translation at residue 13, likely by read error; the protein shown derives from the DNA. The chain employs TRDV2 and TRDJ3; 8 nucleotides agree with TRDD3. Per the germline V gene, CDR1 is GEAIGNYY and CDR2 is EKD. This CDR3 has 19 residues. CDR3 in amino acids: CACDTVLGAFPWGTRQMFF. The CDR3 nucleotides are TGTGCCTGTGACACCGTACTGGGGGCTTTTCCCTGGGGCACCCGACAGATGTTTTTC.

Judged by abundance, this clone is medium-sized (0.01 to 0.1%). At the DNA level, this CDR3 is encoded by other sequences in the same sample as well. The genes are TRDV2 and TRDJ3, with TRDD3 identical over 13 bases. Germline V gives CDR1 GEAIGNYY, CDR2 EKD. The length of the CDR3 is 20 residues. V shed 3 bases, J shed 0 bases, and the junction held 7 bases outside the gene matches. The CDR3 is CACDVLGDTPSSWDTRQMFF. The DNA of the CDR3 is TGTGCCTGTGACGTACTGGGGGATACGCCGAGCTCCTGGGACACCCGACAGATGTTTTTC.

This clone is termed medium-sized. This sample also contains other DNA sequences that code for the same CDR3. The chain combines TRDV2 with TRDJ3; D is ambiguous. The germline V and J ends were trimmed by 0 bases and 0 bases, with 11 bases remaining between them. This CDR3 spans 18 amino acids. Per the germline V gene, CDR1 is GEAIGNYY and CDR2 is EKD. CDR3 nucleotide sequence: TGTGCCTGTGACACCGCGGAAGGCAGCTCCTGGGACACCCGACAGATGTTTTTC. This gives the protein CACDTAEGSSWDTRQMFF.

This clone is categorized as medium-sized (0.01 to 0.1%). A read error is possible here, since a much larger clone lies one base away. In the same sample, other DNA sequences code for this CDR3. This chain uses TRDV2 with TRDJ3; 10 nucleotides agree with TRDD3. The CDR3 totals 19 residues. V lost 0 bases and J lost 0; bases outside the gene matches: 4. Germline V lookup: CDR1 GEAIGNYY, CDR2 EKD. CDR3 coding DNA: TGTGCCTGTGACACCGTTCTGGGGGATAGCTCCTGGGACACCCGACAGATGTTTTTC. Protein product: CACDTVLGDSSWDTRQMFF.

This clone counts as medium-sized. The same CDR3 also results from other DNA sequences found in this sample. This chain connects TRDV2 to TRDJ3, with 13 bases fitting TRDD3. The CDR3 length is 18 residues. V gave up 2 bases and J gave up 5 bases; unmatched junction bases: 5. The germline V gene encodes CDR1 GEAIGNYY and CDR2 EKD. The CDR3 coding sequence is TGTGCCTGTGACAATACTGGGGGATACGCGAGGGACACCCGACAGATGTTTTTC. The encoded protein is CACDNTGGYARDTRQMFF.

With regard to this clone: This is likely an artifact of a read error, given a far larger clone one base away. The sample contains more than one DNA sequence encoding this CDR3. The chain uses TRDV2 and TRDJ3, with a weak D call TRDD3 (6 bases). The germline V gene has CDR1 GEAIGNYY and CDR2 EKD. The CDR3 sequence is 18 residues long. CDR3 bases: TGTGCCTGTGACACCGTAGGGGATTCGAGCTGGGACACCCGACAGATGTTCTTC. Translated, it gives CACDTVGDSSWDTRQMFF.

By share, this clone ranks as medium-sized. The chain uses TRDV2 and TRDJ3, with 11 bases fitting TRDD3. The V gene end was trimmed by 0 bases and the J gene end by 0 bases; junction bases not matched to a gene: 9. This CDR3 is 21 amino acids long. The germline CDR1 and CDR2 sequences are GEAIGNYY and EKD. CDR3 sequence: CACDTVGLGDTSSWDTRQMFF. The CDR3, as DNA: TGTGCCTGTGACACCGTGGGGCTGGGGGATACTAGCTCCTGGGACACCCGACAGATGTTTTTC.

In the case of this clone: A read error likely explains this, since a far larger clone differs by one base. Other DNA variants within this sample encode the same CDR3. The chain combines TRDV2 with TRDJ2; 10 bases map to TRDD3. This CDR3 region has 18 residues. In germline, CDR1 is GEAIGNYY, CDR2 EKD. In DNA, the CDR3 is TGTGCCTGCGACACCGTGGGGGATACTCCAGCTTTGACAGCACAACTCTTCTTT. Amino acids: CACDTVGDTPALTAQLFF.

This clone was seen a handful of times. This likely traces to a read error, being one base from a far larger clone. Other DNA sequences from this sample encode an identical CDR3 as well. This chain links TRDV2 with TRDJ3, with 11 bases lining up with TRDD3. Germline V CDR1 and CDR2: GEAIGNYY, EKD. CDR3 length: 19 residues. The CDR3 spells CACDTLLGDSSWDTRQMFF. The CDR3 DNA follows: TGTGCCTGTGACACGCTACTGGGGGATAGCTCCTGGGACACCCGGCAGATGTTTTTC.

Remarks on this clone: A much more abundant neighbour one base away suggests this may be a read error. Other DNA sequences from this sample encode an identical CDR3 as well. This chain connects TRDV2 to TRDJ2; the match to TRDD3 covers 8 bases. J lost 4 bases, V lost 0 bases, and 15 bases had no gene match. The CDR3 totals 19 residues. CDR1 is GEAIGNYY and CDR2 is EKD in the germline V gene. CDR3 sequence reads: CACDTVLSTGGYTTAQLFF. The CDR3 coding sequence is TGTGCCTGTGACACCGTCCTCAGTACTGGGGGGTACACGACAGCACAACTCTTCTTT.

This clone was detected a few times. Since a much larger clone is just one base distant, this may be a read error. Other nucleotide sequences from this sample produce the same CDR3. The gene calls are TRDV2 and TRDJ3, with a tentative D call TRDD3 (5 bases). Germline V gene sequence: CDR1 GEAIGNYY, CDR2 EKD. CDR3 length: 17 residues. V was trimmed by 2 bases and J by 0 bases, leaving 10 bases between them. The CDR3: CACDSTGRSWDTRQMFF. The DNA of the CDR3 is TGTGCCTGTGACAGTACTGGACGCTCCTGGGACACCCGACAGATGTTTTTC.

This clone was detected a few times. A read error is the likely source, as a far larger clone sits one nucleotide away. Other DNA sequences from this sample encode an identical CDR3 as well. The rearrangement uses TRDV2 and TRDJ2; no reliable D call. The V end was cut by 0 bases, the J end by 1 base, with 11 bases between. This CDR3 is built from 16 residues. Germline V gene lookup returns CDR1 GEAIGNYY and CDR2 EKD. CDR3 sequence (DNA): TGTGCCTGTGACACCGTTGGCCTTAATTTGACAGCACAACTCTTCTTT. Translation gives CACDTVGLNLTAQLFF.

This clone turned up a few times. The chain uses TRDV2 and TRDJ3; 8 bases are a match to TRDD3. The CDR3 totals 19 residues. Germline assignment: CDR1 GEAIGNYY and CDR2 EKD. V dropped 3 bases and J dropped 0; count of bases not matched to a gene: 9. The CDR3 DNA follows: TGTGCCTGTGACGTTGTGGGGGATTCCAGCTCCTGGGACACCCGACAGATGTTTTTC. Its translation: CACDVVGDSSSWDTRQMFF.